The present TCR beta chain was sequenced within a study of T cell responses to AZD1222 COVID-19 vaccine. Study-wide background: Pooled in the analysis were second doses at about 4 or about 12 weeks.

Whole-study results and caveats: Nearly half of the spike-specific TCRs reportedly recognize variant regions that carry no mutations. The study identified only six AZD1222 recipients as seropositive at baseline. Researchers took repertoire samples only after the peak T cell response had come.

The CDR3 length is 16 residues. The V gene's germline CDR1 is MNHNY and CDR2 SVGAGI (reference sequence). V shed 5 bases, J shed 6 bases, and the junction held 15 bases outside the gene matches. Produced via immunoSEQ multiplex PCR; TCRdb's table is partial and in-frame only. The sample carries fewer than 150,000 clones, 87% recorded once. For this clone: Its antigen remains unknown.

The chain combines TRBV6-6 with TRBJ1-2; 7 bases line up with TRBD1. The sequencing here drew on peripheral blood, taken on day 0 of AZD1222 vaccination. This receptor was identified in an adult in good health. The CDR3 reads CASSQSPLTGRDGYTF. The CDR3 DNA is TGTGCCAGCAGTCAGAGCCCCCTGACAGGGAGGGATGGCTACACCTTC.